This T cell receptor beta chain was found in a study of CD8 T cells in Susac syndrome. About the research overall: Patients with Susac syndrome, at blood draw, were therapy-naive, on corticosteroids, or on intravenous immunoglobulin alone. Study-level points and caveats: The CD4+ T cell repertoires that were profiled in Susac syndrome showed no clonal expansion.

Purification of the CD8+ and CD4+ T cells relied on negative isolation, and TEMRA cells underwent FACS enrichment. As to this clonotype: Its antigen is not identified.

RNA, at about 0.45 to 1 ug, was reverse transcribed with random hexamers. TCRdb used MiXCR to reprocess the immunoSEQ multiplex PCR reads, holding one entry per CDR3 protein. Here the sample spans under 300,000 distinct CDR3 sequences, approximately 95% being singletons. Germline V gene sequence: CDR1 SEHNR, CDR2 FQNEAQ (reference sequence). The CDR3 loop spans 16 amino acids. Between the trimmed V and J ends, which lost 5 bases and 5 bases, there was a span of 21 bases. The receptor comes from a human donor with Susac syndrome. This chain joins TRBV7-9 and TRBJ1-1, with D possibly being TRBD1 (5 bases). The source material was CD4+ T cells from PBMCs. DNA for the CDR3: TGTGCCAGCAGCGGACCAGGCCAGGGAGGAGTGACTGAAGCTTTCTTT. Its translation is CASSGPGQGGVTEAFF.